This T cell receptor (beta chain) is from a study of shared clonotypes between healthy human individuals. Findings and limits, study-wide: Large depth notwithstanding, sorted-subset sequencing proved incomplete by rarefaction. A few donors showed sharing of around 5% of naive CD4 clonotypes. Estimated richness was generally greater in naive than memory subsets.

In the naive CD8 group, cells lacked CD45RO and were positively selected for CCR7, so terminally differentiated effector memory CD45RA+ cells were left out. Concerning this clone itself: Its antigen is undetermined.

V dropped 4 bases and J dropped 2; count of bases not matched to a gene: 2. This CDR3 is built from 14 residues. Per the germline V gene, CDR1 is PRHDT and CDR2 is FYEKMQ (reference sequence). The assay was run at deep level. The repertoire was sequenced with immunoSEQ multiplex PCR; TCRdb's copy has only in-frame clones and lacks some. The data show around 1.9 million clones, 93% seen once. The source material was naive CD8+ T cells from PBMCs. The chain joins TRBV13 to TRBJ2-5, with TRBD1 matching 9 bases. The source is a man in his late teens or twenties in good health. Some clones in this sample may be carry-over from other donors' samples. The CDR3 reads CASSWGQGQETQYF. CDR3 nucleotides: TGTGCCAGCAGCTGGGGACAGGGTCAAGAGACCCAGTACTTC. The full variable domain, with the rest looked up from reference TRBV13 and TRBJ2-5, is AAGVIQSPRHLIKEKRETATLKCYPIPRHDTVYWYQQGPGQDPQFLISFYEKMQSDKGSIPDRFSAQQFSDYHSELNMSSLELGDSALYFCASSWGQGQETQYFGPGTRLLVL.